The next 29 T cell receptor beta chains were all read from a single sample in a study of neurological immune-mediated disorders. MiXCR, run by TCRdb on the 5' RACE reads, gives a single entry per CDR3 protein. The sample gives some 50,000 distinct CDR3 sequences, under 15% of which show up once; 3.5% to 5.5% is in the top ten. The time point was: longitudinal time-point 2. Input material: PBMCs. The origin of the receptors is a male donor with HTLV-1-associated myelopathy (HAM/TSP).

This clonotype was seen ten or more times. The chain carries TRBV5-1 and TRBJ2-2; TRBD1 matches at 9 bases. This CDR3 spans 14 amino acids. J was trimmed by 9 bases and V by 4 bases; bases with no gene match: 7. The germline V gene has CDR1 SGHRS and CDR2 YFSETQ. This chain's CDR3 is CASSPGQGQRELFF. CDR3 DNA sequence: TGCGCCAGCAGCCCCGGACAGGGGCAGCGGGAGCTGTTTTTT.

V and J are TRBV19 and TRBJ2-6, with D possibly matching TRBD1 (6 bases). Germline CDR1 and CDR2: LNHDA and SQIVND (reference sequence). The ends were cut back, 8 bases at V and 2 bases at J, with 13 bases in the middle. The CDR3 spans 15 residues. The CDR3 loop reads CASVYREAGANVLTF. The CDR3 DNA sequence: TGTGCCAGTGTCTACAGGGAAGCTGGGGCCAACGTCCTGACTTTC.

The rearrangement uses TRBV7-2 and TRBJ2-5, with TRBD2 matching over 10 bases. Looked up from germline, CDR1 is SGHTA and CDR2 is FQGNSA. The CDR3 has 14 residues. The V segment lost 5 bases and the J segment 7 bases; nucleotides outside the gene matches: 7. The CDR3 nucleotides are TGTGCCAGCAGCATCAGCGGGGGGGCGCGGACCCAGTACTTC. As protein: CASSISGGARTQYF.

CDR3 sequence reads: CASSLENTEAFF. Written as DNA, the CDR3 is TGTGCCAGCAGCTTAGAGAACACTGAAGCTTTCTTT. This chain links TRBV7-9 with TRBJ1-1; D unclear. Trimming left V 1 base short and J 1 base short, with 1 base between. The length of the CDR3 is 12 residues. Germline V gene data show CDR1 as SEHNR and CDR2 as FQNEAQ (reference sequence).

The chain recombines TRBV3-1 with TRBJ1-1; TRBD1 agrees at 7 bases. Germline CDR1 is LGHDT and CDR2 is YNNKEL (reference sequence). V gave up 1 base and J gave up 3 bases; unmatched junction bases: 5. CDR3 length: 15 residues. Here the CDR3 reads CASSQVAGGDTEAFF. In DNA, the CDR3 is TGTGCCAGCAGCCAAGTGGCAGGGGGGGACACTGAAGCTTTCTTT.

This clonotype was counted ten times or more. The chain carries TRBV3-1 and TRBJ2-1, with unresolved D. V lost 0 bases to trimming and J lost 7 bases, with 7 bases between them. This CDR3 has 13 amino acids. The germline gives CDR1 LGHDT, CDR2 YNNKEL (reference sequence). CDR3 amino acids: CASSQDEVNEQFF. The CDR3 region has the DNA TGTGCCAGCAGCCAAGATGAGGTAAATGAGCAGTTCTTC.

At least ten counts were recorded for this clonotype. The V gene is TRBV12-3 or TRBV12-4, the J gene TRBJ2-7, with D uncertain. V was trimmed by 6 bases and J by 3 bases, leaving 18 bases between them. CDR3 length: 15 residues. CDR3 sequence reads: CASSPNQFEVYEQYF. Here the CDR3 DNA reads TGTGCCAGCAGCCCAAACCAGTTCGAGGTCTACGAGCAGTACTTC.

This clonotype was counted at least ten times. The chain recombines TRBV5-1 with TRBJ2-3, with D possibly matching TRBD2 (6 bases). V was clipped by 7 bases and J by 1 base, with 13 bases between them. The germline V gene encodes CDR1 SGHRS and CDR2 YFSETQ. The CDR3 has 14 residues. The CDR3 nucleotides read TGCGCCAGCGGAGGGACCCTCGGCACAGATACGCAGTATTTT. It is translated as CASGGTLGTDTQYF.

This clonotype is labeled medium-sized. The chain is built from TRBV7-2 and TRBJ2-3, with a tentative D call TRBD1 (5 bases). V dropped 3 bases and J dropped 3 bases, with 7 bases sitting between them. From germline, CDR1 is SGHTA and CDR2 FQGNSA. The CDR3 covers 13 residues. CDR3 DNA: TGTGCCAGCAGCTTCCGACAGACAGATACGCAGTATTTT. Protein sequence: CASSFRQTDTQYF.

There are many counts of this clonotype. J is TRBJ2-7 and V is TRBV20-1; 7 nucleotides align to TRBD1. This CDR3 has 13 amino acids. The V segment lost 3 bases and the J segment 1 base; nucleotides outside the gene matches: 3. Germline V gives CDR1 DFQATT, CDR2 SNEGSKA (reference sequence). The CDR3, as DNA: TGCAGTGCTAGCCGGGACAGTTCCTACGAGCAGTACTTC. It codes for CSASRDSSYEQYF.

At least ten counts were recorded for this clonotype. The V call is TRBV5-1, the J call TRBJ1-1, with a weak D call TRBD1 (5 bases). CDR1 and CDR2 (germline): SGHRS, YFSETQ. This CDR3 contains 15 residues. V was shortened by 4 bases and J by 2 bases, with 15 bases between the two germline ends. The CDR3 DNA sequence: TGCGCCAGCAGCCCCGTGGGAGGGGTTAACACTGAAGCTTTCTTT. Residues: CASSPVGGVNTEAFF.

The chain uses TRBV18 and TRBJ2-5, with D unclear. Germline values: CDR1 KGHSH, CDR2 LQKENI. V dropped 3 bases and J dropped 7 bases, with 15 bases sitting between them. CDR3 length: 14 residues. In DNA, the CDR3 is TGTGCCAGCTCACCTTCAGACTCATTGCGGACCCAGTACTTC. The encoded protein is CASSPSDSLRTQYF.

This clonotype came up many times. This chain uses TRBV29-1 with TRBJ2-1; TRBD2 is a possible D gene (6 bases). Looked up from germline, CDR1 is SQVTM and CDR2 is ANQGSEA. The CDR3 totals 14 residues. V was pared by 5 bases and J by 6 bases, with 17 bases between. Here the CDR3 DNA reads TGCAGCGTTAGCCGGGCGGGGTCGGCCAATGAGCAGTTCTTC. The encoded protein is CSVSRAGSANEQFF.

Ten or more counts support this clonotype. The V gene is TRBV5-1, the J gene TRBJ2-7; 8 bases line up with TRBD2. CDR3 length equals 15 residues. Germline values: CDR1 SGHRS, CDR2 YFSETQ. The V gene end was trimmed by 0 bases and the J gene end by 2 bases; junction bases not matched to a gene: 4. The CDR3 DNA sequence: TGCGCCAGCAGCTTGGCCGGGGGGGCCACCTACGAGCAGTACTTC. This gives the protein CASSLAGGATYEQYF.

For this clonotype: Germline is not matched at one junction end, which may reflect a read error. This rearrangement joins TRBV3-1 to TRBJ2-5, with D hard to call. The germline V gene has CDR1 LGHDT and CDR2 YNNKEL (reference sequence). CDR3 length equals 15 residues. CDR3 sequence: CASSQLGGRQEIQYF. DNA for the CDR3: TGTGCCAGCAGCCAATTGGGCGGCAGACAAGAGATCCAGTACTTC.

There are many counts of this clonotype. V and J are TRBV6-5 and TRBJ2-3; D remains unclear. Looked up from germline, CDR1 is MNHEY and CDR2 is SVGAGI. Trimming took 0 bases from V and 4 from J, leaving 8 bases between them. This CDR3 is built from 14 residues. Here the CDR3 DNA reads TGTGCCAGCAGTTACTCGGGTAGGGCAGATACGCAGTATTTT. This sequence encodes CASSYSGRADTQYF.

The genes are TRBV20-1 and TRBJ1-4, with D possibly TRBD1 on 6 matching bases. Germline loops: CDR1 DFQATT, CDR2 SNEGSKA (reference sequence). The CDR3 loop spans 16 amino acids. Deletions cut 3 bases from V and 7 bases from J, with 21 bases between. Here the CDR3 DNA reads TGCAGTGCTAGGGGCTCAGGGGCTGGGTTTACTGAAAAACTGTTTTTT. Protein sequence: CSARGSGAGFTEKLFF.

In its sample, this clonotype was seen many times. J is TRBJ1-3 and V is TRBV9; 9 nucleotides match TRBD1. CDR1 SGDLS and CDR2 YYNGEE come from the germline V gene. The CDR3 sequence is 17 residues long. The trim removed 0 bases at V and 2 bases at J, leaving 6 bases unmatched. Here the CDR3 DNA reads TGTGCCAGCAGCGTAGGAGCGGGACAGGGTCCTGGAAACACCATATATTTT. Protein: CASSVGAGQGPGNTIYF.

This clonotype has a count of ten or more. The chain has TRBV3-1 and TRBJ1-3, with D perhaps TRBD1 (5 bases). The CDR3 has 15 amino acids. The ends were cut back, 3 bases at V and 1 base at J, with 10 bases in the middle. CDR1 and CDR2 (germline): LGHDT, YNNKEL (reference sequence). CDR3 nucleotides: TGTGCCAGCAGCCATTCGACAGAGTCTGGAAACACCATATATTTT. Its protein is CASSHSTESGNTIYF.

For this clonotype: This may stem from a read error, because a much larger clone lies one nucleotide away. The rearrangement joins TRBV3-1 to TRBJ2-5, with a possible D match to TRBD2 (6 bases). The CDR3 runs to 15 residues. Trimming took 2 bases from V and 3 from J, leaving 13 bases between them. Germline V gene lookup returns CDR1 LGHDT and CDR2 YNNKEL (reference sequence). The CDR3 nucleotides are TGTGCCAGCAGCCAAAGCGGAGGCGGGGAAGAGACCCAGTACTTC. Translation: CASSQSGGGEETQYF.

This clonotype was observed at least ten times. The chain links TRBV5-6 to TRBJ1-2; no clear D. The CDR3 extends over 15 amino acids. The V end lost 5 bases, the J end lost 4 bases, and 18 bases lay between the germline ends. Looked up from germline, CDR1 is SGHDT and CDR2 is YYEEEE. The CDR3 sequence is CASRYTEGGSYGYTF. The CDR3 bases are TGTGCCAGCAGATATACCGAGGGCGGGAGCTATGGCTACACCTTC.

CDR3: CASSKWTSGGPLASTDTQYF. CDR3 DNA sequence: TGTGCCAGCAGTAAATGGACTAGCGGGGGTCCCCTAGCTAGCACAGATACGCAGTATTTT. This chain links TRBV6-2 or TRBV6-3 with TRBJ2-3; 13 positions agree with TRBD2. V shed 5 bases and J 0 bases; nucleotides not matched to a gene: 14. Germline CDR1 reads MNHEY; CDR2 reads SVGEGT. This CDR3 is built from 20 residues.

This clonotype was seen ten or more times. V gene TRBV5-6 combines with J gene TRBJ2-7, with D possibly being TRBD2 (7 bases). Trimming took 3 bases from V and 7 from J, leaving 17 bases between them. The germline V gene encodes CDR1 SGHDT and CDR2 YYEEEE. CDR3 length equals 14 residues. The CDR3 region has the DNA TGTGCCAGCAGCTATGCGCGCGGGGGCTGGGAGCAGTACTTC. Translating gives CASSYARGGWEQYF.

At least ten counts were recorded for this clonotype. This sequence joins TRBV5-6 and TRBJ2-7; unclear D gene. Germline V CDR1 and CDR2: SGHDT, YYEEEE. The V end was cut by 4 bases, the J end by 5 bases, with 13 bases between. CDR3 length equals 13 residues. CDR3 DNA: TGTGCCAGCAGCCTAAGTTTTGTGGACGAGCAGTACTTC. This translates into CASSLSFVDEQYF.

This clonotype was observed many times. V usage is TRBV28 and J usage is TRBJ1-1, with TRBD1 matching 7 bases. The germline V gene has CDR1 MDHEN and CDR2 SYDVKM. V gave up 8 bases and J gave up 0 bases; unmatched junction bases: 15. The CDR3 spans 17 residues. CDR3 DNA sequence: TGTGCCAGCGGGATCGCCAAACAGGGGCCAGTGAACACTGAAGCTTTCTTT. It translates to CASGIAKQGPVNTEAFF.

This clonotype has a count of ten or more. V is TRBV7-2 and J is TRBJ1-2; the D gene is possibly TRBD1 (6 bases). In germline, CDR1 is SGHTA, CDR2 FQGNSA. The V gene lost 5 bases and the J gene lost 4 bases, with 14 bases spanning the gap. This CDR3 is built from 14 residues. The chain's CDR3 is CASSPKTGPYGYTF. The CDR3 DNA reads as TGTGCCAGCAGCCCGAAGACAGGACCCTATGGCTACACCTTC.

This clonotype appeared many times. The chain links TRBV5-1 to TRBJ1-1, with 7 bases fitting TRBD1. This CDR3 has 13 residues. With 5 bases clipped from V and 0 bases from J, the junction kept 1 base outside the gene matches. The V gene's germline CDR1 is SGHRS and CDR2 YFSETQ. CDR3 region: CASRTGLNTEAFF. For the CDR3, the DNA is TGCGCCAGCAGGACAGGGCTGAACACTGAAGCTTTCTTT. Combining the CDR3 with reference TRBV5-1 and TRBJ1-1 gives the whole variable domain KAGVTQTPRYLIKTRGQQVTLSCSPISGHRSVSWYQQTPGQGLQFLFEYFSETQRNKGNFPGRFSGRQFSNSRSEMNVSTLELGDSALYLCASRTGLNTEAFFGQGTRLTVV.

The count of this clonotype is one. This rearrangement joins TRBV7-2 to TRBJ2-5, with D possibly being TRBD1 or TRBD2 (5 bases each). CDR1 SGHTA and CDR2 FQGNSA come from the germline V gene. V was clipped by 7 bases and J by 6 bases, with 15 bases between them. The length of the CDR3 is 13 residues. The CDR3 DNA reads as TGTGCCAGCATCCTTGCGAGGGGACAGACCCAGTACTTC. It yields the protein CASILARGQTQYF.

Ten or more counts support this clonotype. This may come from a read error, since a much larger clone is one base off. The chain uses TRBV7-7 and TRBJ2-2; no reliable D call. The CDR3 extends over 14 amino acids. Trimming cost V 1 base and J 0 bases, with 3 bases left between them. Per the germline V gene, CDR1 is SSHAT and CDR2 is FNYEAQ (reference sequence). Here the CDR3 DNA reads TGTGCCAGCAGCTTAGGGGCGAACACCGGGGAGCTGTTTTTT. This sequence encodes CASSLGANTGELFF. The complete variable domain, with remaining parts taken from reference TRBV7-7 and TRBJ2-2, reads GAGVSQSPRYKVTKRGQDVTLRCDPISSHATLYWYQQALGQGPEFLTYFNYEAQPDKSGLPSDRFSAERPEGSISTLTIQRTEQRDSAMYRCASSLGANTGELFFGEGSRLTVL.